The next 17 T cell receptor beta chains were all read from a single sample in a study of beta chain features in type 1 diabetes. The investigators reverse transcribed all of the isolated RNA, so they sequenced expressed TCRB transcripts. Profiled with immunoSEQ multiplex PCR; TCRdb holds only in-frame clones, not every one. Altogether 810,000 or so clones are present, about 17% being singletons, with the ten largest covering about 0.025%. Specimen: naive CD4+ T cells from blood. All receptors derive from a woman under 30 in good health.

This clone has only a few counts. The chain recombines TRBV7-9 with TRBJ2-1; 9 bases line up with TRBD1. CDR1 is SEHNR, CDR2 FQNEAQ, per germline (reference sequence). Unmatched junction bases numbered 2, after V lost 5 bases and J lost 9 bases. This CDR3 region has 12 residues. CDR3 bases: TGTGCCAGCAGCCCGACAGGGGGTGAGCAGTTCTTC. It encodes CASSPTGGEQFF.

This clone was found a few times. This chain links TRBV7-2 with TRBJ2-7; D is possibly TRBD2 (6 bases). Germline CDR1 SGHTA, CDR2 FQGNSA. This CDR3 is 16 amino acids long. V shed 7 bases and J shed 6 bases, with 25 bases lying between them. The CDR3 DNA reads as TGTGCCAGCATCCCTTCGAAAGCGGGTCCACGATTCGAGCAGTACTTC. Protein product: CASIPSKAGPRFEQYF.

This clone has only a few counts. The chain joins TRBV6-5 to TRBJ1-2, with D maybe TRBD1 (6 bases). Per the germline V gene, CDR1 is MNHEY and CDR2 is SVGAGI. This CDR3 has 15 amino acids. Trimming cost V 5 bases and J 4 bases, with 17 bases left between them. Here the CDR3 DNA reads TGTGCCAGCAGTACGCAGACAGGAGCCTTCTATGGCTACACCTTC. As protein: CASSTQTGAFYGYTF.

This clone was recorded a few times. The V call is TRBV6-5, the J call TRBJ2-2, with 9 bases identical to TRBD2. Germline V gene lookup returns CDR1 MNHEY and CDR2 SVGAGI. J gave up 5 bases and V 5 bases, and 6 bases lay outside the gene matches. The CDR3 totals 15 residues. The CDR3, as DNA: TGTGCCAGCAGTATAGCGGGAGTTGGAACCGGGGAGCTGTTTTTT. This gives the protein CASSIAGVGTGELFF.

The CDR3 DNA is TGCGCCAGCAGCTTGGCAATGTTCACAGATACGCAGTATTTT. It specifies CASSLAMFTDTQYF. This sequence joins TRBV5-1 and TRBJ2-3; the D is unclear. Germline CDR1 reads SGHRS; CDR2 reads YFSETQ. This CDR3 is 14 amino acids long. V was pared by 0 bases and J by 2 bases, with 7 bases between.

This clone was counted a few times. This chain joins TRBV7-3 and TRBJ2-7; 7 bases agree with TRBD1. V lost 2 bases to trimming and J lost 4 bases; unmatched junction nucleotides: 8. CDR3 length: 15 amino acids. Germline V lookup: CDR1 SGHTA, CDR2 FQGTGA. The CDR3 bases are TGTGCCAGCAGCTTACTTCCGCAGGGGGAGTACGAGCAGTACTTC. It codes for CASSLLPQGEYEQYF.

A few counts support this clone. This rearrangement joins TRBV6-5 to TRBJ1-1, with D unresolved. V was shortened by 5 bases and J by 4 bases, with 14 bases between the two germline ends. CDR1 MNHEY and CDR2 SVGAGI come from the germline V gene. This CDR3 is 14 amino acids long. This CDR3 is CASSPEWKSTEAFF. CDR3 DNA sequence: TGTGCCAGCAGTCCCGAGTGGAAGAGCACTGAAGCTTTCTTT.

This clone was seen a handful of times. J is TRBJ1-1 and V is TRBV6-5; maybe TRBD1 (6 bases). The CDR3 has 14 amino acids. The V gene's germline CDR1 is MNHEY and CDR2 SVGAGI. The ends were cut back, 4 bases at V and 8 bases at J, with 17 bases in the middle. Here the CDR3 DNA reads TGTGCCAGCAGTTTCAGAACGGGGGGGCTCGAAGCTTTCTTT. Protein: CASSFRTGGLEAFF.

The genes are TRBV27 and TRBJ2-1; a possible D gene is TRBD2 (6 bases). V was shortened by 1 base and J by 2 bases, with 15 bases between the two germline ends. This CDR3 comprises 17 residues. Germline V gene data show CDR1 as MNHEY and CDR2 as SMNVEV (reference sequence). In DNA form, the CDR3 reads TGTGCCAGCAGTTTATATCATAGGAGGGCTACCTACAATGAGCAGTTCTTC. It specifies CASSLYHRRATYNEQFF.

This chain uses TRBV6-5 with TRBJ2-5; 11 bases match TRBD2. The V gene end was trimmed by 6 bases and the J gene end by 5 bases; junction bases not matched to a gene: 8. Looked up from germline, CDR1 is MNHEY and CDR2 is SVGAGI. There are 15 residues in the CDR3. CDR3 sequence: CASRYTSGRAETQYF. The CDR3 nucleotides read TGTGCCAGCAGATATACTAGCGGGAGAGCGGAGACCCAGTACTTC.

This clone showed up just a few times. The CDR3 DNA reads TGTGCCAGCAGCTATACAGGGGGCGCGGAGACCCAGTACTTC. Its translation: CASSYTGGAETQYF. The genes are TRBV7-3 and TRBJ2-5; the match to TRBD1 covers 9 bases. The CDR3 sequence is 14 residues long. V shed 4 bases, J shed 5 bases, and the junction held 5 bases outside the gene matches. Per the germline V gene, CDR1 is SGHTA and CDR2 is FQGTGA. The whole variable domain, remainder taken from reference TRBV7-3 and TRBJ2-5, is GAGVSQTPSNKVTEKGKYVELRCDPISGHTALYWYRQSLGQGPEFLIYFQGTGAADDSGLPNDRFFAVRPEGSVSTLKIQRTERGDSAVYLCASSYTGGAETQYFGPGTRLLVL.

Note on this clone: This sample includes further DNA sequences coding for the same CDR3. In DNA, the CDR3 is TGTGCCAGTAGTACACAGGGGTACCAGCCCCAGCATTTT. It translates to CASSTQGYQPQHF. This chain joins TRBV19 and TRBJ1-5, with TRBD1 matching 7 bases. Trimming took 4 bases from V and 7 from J; bases not matched to a gene: 4. Per the germline V gene, CDR1 is LNHDA and CDR2 is SQIVND (reference sequence). This CDR3 has 13 amino acids. The whole variable domain, filled in from reference TRBV19 and TRBJ1-5, reads DGGITQSPKYLFRKEGQNVTLSCEQNLNHDAMYWYRQDPGQGLRLIYYSQIVNDFQKGDIAEGYSVSREKKESFPLTVTSAQKNPTAFYLCASSTQGYQPQHFGDGTRLSIL.

The DNA for the CDR3 is TGCGCCAGCAGCTTGGTGTTAGGTGCGGTCAGCTCCTACAATGAGCAGTTCTTC. Translation gives CASSLVLGAVSSYNEQFF. The genes are TRBV5-1 and TRBJ2-1; no clear D. Germline V gene data show CDR1 as SGHRS and CDR2 as YFSETQ. This CDR3 has 18 residues. Trimming removed 0 bases from V and 0 bases from J, with 16 bases in between.

CDR3 amino acids: CASRIKNEQYF. The CDR3 DNA reads as TGTGCCAGCAGAATAAAAAACGAGCAGTACTTC. V usage is TRBV28 and J usage is TRBJ2-7, with unresolved D. The CDR3 is 11 residues long. Germline V gives CDR1 MDHEN, CDR2 SYDVKM. Trimming removed 6 bases from V and 5 bases from J, with 8 bases in between.

CDR3 coding DNA: TGTGCCAGCAGCCGGGACAGGGAGCAAGAGACCCAGTACTTC. Protein product: CASSRDREQETQYF. The chain carries TRBV7-9 and TRBJ2-5, with 9 bases that match TRBD1. The CDR3 is 14 amino acids. Germline CDR1 and CDR2: SEHNR and FQNEAQ (reference sequence). With V trimmed by 5 bases and J by 2 bases, 3 bases remained unmatched.

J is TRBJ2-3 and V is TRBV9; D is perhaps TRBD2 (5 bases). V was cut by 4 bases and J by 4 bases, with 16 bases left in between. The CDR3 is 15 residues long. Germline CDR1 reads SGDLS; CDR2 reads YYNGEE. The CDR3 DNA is TGTGCCAGCAGCCCTAAGGGAGTCGGGGCAGATACGCAGTATTTT. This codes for CASSPKGVGADTQYF.

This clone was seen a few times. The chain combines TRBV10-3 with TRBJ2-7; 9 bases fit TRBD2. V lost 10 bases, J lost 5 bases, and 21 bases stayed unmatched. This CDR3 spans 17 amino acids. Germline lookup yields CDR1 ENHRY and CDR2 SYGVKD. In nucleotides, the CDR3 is TGTGCCACTAAAACAGGGGAAACTATAGCGGGAGTTAACGAGCAGTACTTC. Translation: CATKTGETIAGVNEQYF.